Below, 21 T cell receptor beta chains from the same sample are listed, as sequenced in a study of blood T cell repertoires in COVID-19. TCRdb keeps only in-frame clones here, not all; method: immunoSEQ multiplex PCR. In the table there are 160,000 or so clones, around four fifths of which are singletons. The sequencing sample was made of peripheral blood. These receptors were taken from a human donor in a cohort sampled during active COVID-19.

The V gene is TRBV3-1 (or the pseudogene TRBV3-2), the J gene TRBJ2-7; 7 nucleotides line up with TRBD1. The CDR3 runs 14 residues. With V trimmed by 1 base and J by 3 bases, 3 bases remained unmatched. Germline V CDR1 and CDR2: LGHDT, YNNKEL (reference sequence). The CDR3 DNA is TGTGCCAGCAGCCAAGGGTCAGGGGGCTACGAGCAGTACTTC. Its protein is CASSQGSGGYEQYF.

In DNA, the CDR3 is TGTGCCAGCAGCTGGGGGACAGGGGCCTACGAGCAGTACTTC. Translation gives CASSWGTGAYEQYF. This chain connects TRBV7-2 to TRBJ2-7; TRBD1 matches 10 bases. Germline CDR1 and CDR2: SGHTA and FQGNSA. This CDR3 contains 14 residues. V lost 4 bases, J lost 2 bases, and 2 bases stayed unmatched.

The chain is built from TRBV4-3 and TRBJ2-3, with D perhaps matching TRBD1 (6 bases). Germline V CDR1 and CDR2: LGHNA, YSLEER. This CDR3 region has 17 residues. The V end was cut by 3 bases, the J end by 2 bases, with 18 bases between. The CDR3 protein is CASSQRVGGFPTDTQYF. The CDR3 DNA reads as TGCGCCAGCAGCCAGAGGGTAGGGGGATTCCCCACAGATACGCAGTATTTT.

This chain links TRBV20-1 with TRBJ1-5; the D is unclear. Germline assignment: CDR1 DFQATT and CDR2 SNEGSKA (reference sequence). V was clipped by 6 bases and J by 7 bases, with 10 bases between them. The CDR3 spans 11 residues. The CDR3 here is CSAPSGQPQHF. In nucleotides, the CDR3 is TGCAGTGCCCCTTCGGGACAGCCCCAGCATTTT.

V is TRBV15 and J is TRBJ2-7; TRBD2 aligns across 15 bases. Unmatched junction bases numbered 9, after V lost 5 bases and J lost 7 bases. The CDR3 covers 16 residues. Germline values: CDR1 LNHNV, CDR2 YYDKDF (reference sequence). Here the CDR3 reads CATSYRGLAGGGEQYF. CDR3 nucleotides: TGTGCCACCAGCTACCGAGGACTAGCGGGGGGGGGTGAGCAGTACTTC.

V gene TRBV7-3 combines with J gene TRBJ2-1; a weak D match, TRBD1 (5 bases). V lost 5 bases and J 3 bases, leaving 14 bases between the germline ends. Germline V gene sequence: CDR1 SGHTA, CDR2 FQGTGA. The CDR3 sequence is 15 residues long. The chain's CDR3 is CASSQGSENYNEQFF. In DNA form, the CDR3 reads TGTGCCAGCAGCCAGGGATCTGAAAACTACAATGAGCAGTTCTTC.

The chain uses TRBV21-1 and TRBJ2-5; the listed D gene, TRBD1, was not tested against the DNA. TRBV21-1 is labeled a pseudogene. CDR3 length: 13 amino acids. The CDR3 spells CASNRTGGETQYF. As DNA, the CDR3 is TGTGCCAGCAACAGGACAGGGGGAGAGACCCAGTACTTC.

This chain connects TRBV18 to TRBJ1-5; TRBD1 agrees at 8 bases. J lost 2 bases, V lost 3 bases, and 12 bases had no gene match. Germline values: CDR1 KGHSH, CDR2 LQKENI. The CDR3 spans 18 residues. DNA of the CDR3: TGTGCCAGCTCACCGTCCCCCGGGACAGGACTGGGCAATCAGCCCCAGCATTTT. This codes for CASSPSPGTGLGNQPQHF.

This clone was seen only once. The V gene is TRBV6-5, the J gene TRBJ1-2; maybe TRBD1 (6 bases). CDR3 length: 13 residues. Germline CDR1 and CDR2: MNHEY and SVGAGI. With 5 bases removed from V and 7 bases from J, the gap between germline ends came to 14 bases. DNA for the CDR3: TGTGCCAGCAGTCGACAGGATCAATTTGGCTACACCTTC. This gives the protein CASSRQDQFGYTF.

The chain combines TRBV5-1 with TRBJ2-1; 8 bases are shared with TRBD2. V lost 4 bases, J lost 1 base, and 4 bases stayed unmatched. From germline, CDR1 is SGHRS and CDR2 YFSETQ. This CDR3 is built from 15 residues. In DNA form, the CDR3 reads TGCGCCAGCAGCGAGAGCGGGGGATCCTACAATGAGCAGTTCTTC. This gives the protein CASSESGGSYNEQFF.

J is TRBJ1-6 and V is TRBV25-1; D is unresolved. In germline, CDR1 is MGHDK, CDR2 SYGVNS. V gave up 2 bases and J gave up 9 bases, with 8 bases separating them. The CDR3 runs 13 residues. The CDR3 region is CASSEQSGSPLHF. CDR3 DNA sequence: TGTGCCAGCAGTGAACAGTCGGGTTCACCCCTCCACTTT.

The chain links TRBV5-6 to TRBJ2-5; 12 bases map to TRBD2. Germline V gives CDR1 SGHDT, CDR2 YYEEEE. The CDR3 sequence is 14 residues long. V was pared by 6 bases and J by 4 bases, with 4 bases of the junction left unmatched. This CDR3 reads CASTLTSGRETQYF. CDR3 DNA: TGTGCCAGCACTCTGACTAGCGGGAGAGAGACCCAGTACTTC.

The table lists this clone with a few counts. The rearrangement links TRBV15 to TRBJ2-1; D is possibly TRBD2 (5 bases). V was shortened by 5 bases and J by 6 bases, with 17 bases between the two germline ends. The CDR3 is 15 residues long. Germline-derived CDR1 and CDR2 are LNHNV and YYDKDF (reference sequence). The CDR3 nucleotides read TGTGCCACCAGCTTCCCCCCAAGCGGAACCAATGAGCAGTTCTTC. Amino acid sequence: CATSFPPSGTNEQFF. The complete variable domain, with remaining parts taken from reference TRBV15 and TRBJ2-1, reads DAMVIQNPRYQVTQFGKPVTLSCSQTLNHNVMYWYQQKSSQAPKLLFHYYDKDFNNEADTPDNFQSRRPNTSFCFLDIRSPGLGDTAMYLCATSFPPSGTNEQFFGPGTRLTVL.

This clone occurred a few times. The genes are TRBV24-1 and TRBJ2-1, with 11 bases fitting TRBD2. The CDR3 has 16 residues. V lost 2 bases to trimming and J lost 9 bases; unmatched junction nucleotides: 8. Germline-derived CDR1 and CDR2 are KGHDR and SFDVKD. The CDR3 spells CATSDSRLAGYFEQFF. DNA for the CDR3: TGTGCCACCAGTGATTCACGACTAGCGGGGTATTTTGAGCAGTTCTTC.

The chain carries TRBV30 and TRBJ2-3; 13 bases agree with TRBD2. Germline V gene lookup returns CDR1 GTSNPN and CDR2 SVGIG (reference sequence). J was trimmed by 2 bases and V by 5 bases; bases with no gene match: 7. The CDR3 has 16 residues. As DNA, the CDR3 is TGTGCCTGGGGAAGAGGGACTAGCGGGGCCACAGATACGCAGTATTTT. It codes for CAWGRGTSGATDTQYF.

The chain has TRBV27 and TRBJ2-5; 9 bases map to TRBD2. Trimming at V came to 4 bases and at J to 3 bases, leaving 6 bases not matched to a gene. CDR1 and CDR2 from the germline V gene are MNHEY and SMNVEV (reference sequence). The CDR3 length is 15 residues. The CDR3 protein is CASSSLAGMEETQYF. CDR3 DNA: TGTGCCAGCAGTTCTCTAGCGGGGATGGAAGAGACCCAGTACTTC.

The J gene is TRBJ2-7, the V gene TRBV6-5; D is perhaps TRBD2 (5 bases). Trimming cost V 7 bases and J 4 bases, with 11 bases left between them. There are 12 residues in the CDR3. Germline V gene data show CDR1 as MNHEY and CDR2 as SVGAGI. The DNA for the CDR3 is TGTGCCAGCACGACGTCGGGGTACGAGCAGTACTTC. Translated: CASTTSGYEQYF.

V gene TRBV19 combines with J gene TRBJ2-1; the D gene is possibly TRBD2 (5 bases). The CDR3 sequence is 12 residues long. Germline lookup yields CDR1 LNHDA and CDR2 SQIVND (reference sequence). Trimming cost V 3 bases and J 6 bases, with 6 bases left between them. The CDR3 sequence: CASSMRVNEQFF. Here the CDR3 DNA reads TGTGCCAGTAGTATGAGGGTCAATGAGCAGTTCTTC.

V usage is TRBV25-1 and J usage is TRBJ2-3; 9 nucleotides line up with TRBD2. The CDR3 loop spans 14 amino acids. V lost 4 bases and J lost 4; bases outside the gene matches: 3. Per the germline V gene, CDR1 is MGHDK and CDR2 is SYGVNS. The CDR3 here is CASSVGTSSDTQYF. CDR3 bases: TGTGCCAGCAGTGTAGGGACTAGCTCAGATACGCAGTATTTT. The variable domain in full, completed from reference TRBV25-1 and TRBJ2-3, reads EADIYQTPRYLVIGTGKKITLECSQTMGHDKMYWYQQDPGMELHLIHYSYGVNSTEKGDLSSESTVSRIRTEHFPLTLESARPSHTSQYLCASSVGTSSDTQYFGPGTRLTVL.

The sample holds a few counts of this clone. The chain has TRBV4-3 and TRBJ1-1; 7 positions match TRBD1. V lost 2 bases to trimming and J lost 0 bases; unmatched junction nucleotides: 9. The germline V gene encodes CDR1 LGHNA and CDR2 YSLEER. The CDR3 consists of 17 residues. The CDR3 DNA sequence: TGCGCCAGCAGCCAAATTAACAGGGGAGTCTTGAACACTGAAGCTTTCTTT. Residues: CASSQINRGVLNTEAFF.

The chain employs TRBV7-9 and TRBJ2-1; weak D call: TRBD2 (5 bases). V dropped 1 base and J dropped 12 bases, with 13 bases sitting between them. Germline V gives CDR1 SEHNR, CDR2 FQNEAQ (reference sequence). The CDR3 spans 13 residues. CDR3 amino acids: CASSLEGAVRQFF. In DNA, the CDR3 is TGTGCCAGCAGCTTAGAGGGAGCGGTCCGGCAGTTCTTC. The entire variable domain, with the rest obtained from reference TRBV7-9 and TRBJ2-1, is as follows: DTGVSQNPRHKITKRGQNVTFRCDPISEHNRLYWYRQTLGQGPEFLTYFQNEAQLEKSRLLSDRFSAERPKGSFSTLEIQRTEQGDSAMYLCASSLEGAVRQFFGPGTRLTVL.